These 18 T cell receptor beta chains were all obtained from the same sample, sequenced in a study of blood T cells in healthy people across ages. The authors ran a second PCR of roughly 6 to 12 cycles using a sample-barcoded 5' primer and a J-beta primer mix. TCRdb analysed the 5' RACE reads with MiXCR anew, one entry per CDR3 protein. Here the sample spans 450,000 to 700,000 distinct CDR3 sequences, 27% being singletons. Sample: blood. All receptors derive from a woman in her 70s in good health.

The chain employs TRBV12-3 or TRBV12-4 and TRBJ1-3; 8 bases agree with TRBD1. The CDR3 is 14 amino acids. Losses at the gene ends were 7 bases for V and 1 base for J; bases not matched to a gene: 3. Here the CDR3 DNA reads TGTGCCAGCACCCGGACAGGGTCTGGAAACACCATATATTTT. Translating it yields CASTRTGSGNTIYF.

This clonotype was seen more than once but under ten times. The genes are TRBV20-1 and TRBJ2-5; 8 bases fit TRBD2. The J call may be mistaken, given a closer DNA end match to TRBJ2-1. The germline gives CDR1 DFQATT, CDR2 SNEGSKA (reference sequence). The CDR3 has 12 residues. CDR3 in DNA: TGCAGTGCTAGACCGGGGGGGAGTGAGCAGTTCTTC. Translating it yields CSARPGGSEQFF.

A single count supports this clonotype. V and J are TRBV24-1 and TRBJ2-3; D gene uncertain. This CDR3 comprises 12 residues. Deletions cut 5 bases from V and 4 bases from J, with 6 bases between. In germline, CDR1 is KGHDR, CDR2 SFDVKD. DNA of the CDR3: TGTGCCACCAGTGTTCAAGCAGATACGCAGTATTTT. Its translation is CATSVQADTQYF.

The rearrangement joins TRBV29-1 to TRBJ2-3, with 12 bases fitting TRBD1. The CDR3 spans 14 residues. The V and J ends lost 4 bases and 6 bases, in that order; junction bases with no gene match: 5. Germline CDR1 and CDR2: SQVTM and ANQGSEA. In DNA, the CDR3 is TGCAGCGTTGGTTGGGACAGGGGGCGGGATACGCAGTATTTT. It is translated as CSVGWDRGRDTQYF.

This clonotype was detected a few times. The chain employs TRBV5-6 and TRBJ1-4; D gene uncertain. The CDR3 totals 13 residues. Trimming cost V 5 bases and J 3 bases, with 8 bases left between them. The germline gives CDR1 SGHDT, CDR2 YYEEEE. The CDR3 DNA reads as TGTGCCAGCAGTTTATTGCCTAATGAAAAACTGTTTTTT. Its protein product is CASSLLPNEKLFF.

This sequence joins TRBV11-2 and TRBJ2-7; 10 bases align to TRBD2. After removal of 5 bases from V and 0 bases from J, the junction contained 10 bases not matched to a gene. Per the germline V gene, CDR1 is SGHAT and CDR2 is FQNNGV. This CDR3 is built from 17 residues. For the CDR3, the DNA is TGTGCCAGCAGCCCGGGACTAGCGTCCATGCTCTCCTACGAGCAGTACTTC. It is translated as CASSPGLASMLSYEQYF.

This clonotype was found a few times. V is TRBV20-1 and J is TRBJ1-6; D is undetermined. Trimming took off 3 bases at V and 6 bases at J, with 9 bases between the two ends. Germline CDR1 DFQATT, CDR2 SNEGSKA (reference sequence). The CDR3 is made up of 13 amino acids. CDR3 nucleotides: TGCAGTGCTAGGGTACAGACTAATTCACCCCTCCACTTT. This translates into CSARVQTNSPLHF.

This clonotype was seen ten or more times. The chain has TRBV7-3 and TRBJ1-1, with 8 bases matching TRBD1. The CDR3 runs to 12 residues. With V trimmed by 5 bases and J by 7 bases, 3 bases remained unmatched. In germline, CDR1 is SGHTA, CDR2 FQGTGA. The CDR3 loop reads CASSPGQGEAFF. The CDR3, as DNA: TGTGCCAGCAGCCCTGGACAGGGTGAAGCTTTCTTT.

This clonotype was recorded a few times. The rearrangement joins TRBV2 to TRBJ2-4; no clear D gene. V dropped 7 bases and J dropped 10 bases, with 11 bases sitting between them. Germline V gene sequence: CDR1 SNHLY, CDR2 FYNNEI. The CDR3 runs 11 residues. In DNA, the CDR3 is TGTGCCAGCACCGTAGGTACAATTCAGTACTTC. This codes for CASTVGTIQYF.

This clonotype was counted a few times. The rearrangement links TRBV20-1 to TRBJ1-5; D is ambiguous. V was pared by 3 bases and J by 0 bases, with 9 bases between. The length of the CDR3 is 14 residues. From germline, CDR1 is DFQATT and CDR2 SNEGSKA (reference sequence). CDR3 sequence: CSASPHISNQPQHF. In DNA, the CDR3 is TGCAGTGCTAGCCCTCATATTAGCAATCAGCCCCAGCATTTT.

This sequence joins TRBV18 and TRBJ2-7, with D unclear. This CDR3 is 13 amino acids long. The V gene's germline CDR1 is KGHSH and CDR2 LQKENI. V lost 3 bases to trimming and J lost 5 bases, with 11 bases between them. DNA for the CDR3: TGTGCCAGCTCACCTACACGCAGCGACGAGCAGTACTTC. This codes for CASSPTRSDEQYF.

In its sample, this clonotype was seen many times. V and J are TRBV11-2 and TRBJ2-1; TRBD2 is a possible D gene (6 bases). CDR3 length: 16 residues. V lost 6 bases and J 0 bases, leaving 15 bases between the germline ends. Germline loops: CDR1 SGHAT, CDR2 FQNNGV. The chain's CDR3 is CASSGSGFRSYNEQFF. CDR3 in DNA: TGTGCCAGCAGTGGGAGCGGGTTCCGCTCCTACAATGAGCAGTTCTTC.

On this clonotype itself: This may be a read error, as it is one base from a much larger clone. The chain employs TRBV12-3 or TRBV12-4 and TRBJ1-2, with a possible D match to TRBD1 (5 bases). This CDR3 has 13 residues. With 6 bases removed from V and 4 bases from J, the gap between germline ends came to 12 bases. Here the CDR3 reads CASSPRDGYGYTF. CDR3 nucleotide sequence: TGTGCCAGCAGCCCCCGGGACGGCTATGGCTACACCTTC.

The chain combines TRBV9 with TRBJ1-1; tentatively, D is TRBD1 (5 bases). Trimming cost V 0 bases and J 1 base, with 7 bases left between them. Per germline, CDR1 SGDLS and CDR2 YYNGEE. This CDR3 spans 14 amino acids. The CDR3 DNA reads TGTGCCAGCAGCGTAGGGACACAGAACACTGAAGCTTTCTTT. Encoded protein: CASSVGTQNTEAFF. Drawing the rest from reference TRBV9 and TRBJ1-1, the complete variable domain is DSGVTQTPKHLITATGQRVTLRCSPRSGDLSVYWYQQSLDQGLQFLIQYYNGEERAKGNILERFSAQQFPDLHSELNLSSLELGDSALYFCASSVGTQNTEAFFGQGTRLTVV.

The V and J genes are TRBV2 and TRBJ2-1, with D possibly called TRBD1 or TRBD2 (5 bases each). The CDR3 covers 11 residues. Germline V gene data show CDR1 as SNHLY and CDR2 as FYNNEI. The V end was cut by 6 bases, the J end by 10 bases, with 10 bases between. CDR3 DNA sequence: TGTGCCAGCAGCGGGGACCTAGAGCAGTTCTTC. Translated, it gives CASSGDLEQFF.

This clonotype was seen many times. The chain carries TRBV20-1 and TRBJ2-3; D remains ambiguous. The V end lost 5 bases, the J end lost 3 bases, and 12 bases lay between the germline ends. The CDR3 runs to 13 residues. Germline loops: CDR1 DFQATT, CDR2 SNEGSKA (reference sequence). The CDR3 loop reads CSAPAPRTDTQYF. Here the CDR3 DNA reads TGCAGTGCTCCCGCCCCTAGGACAGATACGCAGTATTTT.

This clonotype showed up just a few times. The V call is TRBV29-1, the J call TRBJ1-1; D possibly corresponds to TRBD1 (5 bases). The ends were cut back, 8 bases at V and 6 bases at J, with 16 bases in the middle. Looked up from germline, CDR1 is SQVTM and CDR2 is ANQGSEA. The CDR3 spans 12 residues. The CDR3 spells CSFAGQTSEAFF. The CDR3, as DNA: TGCAGCTTCGCGGGGCAGACCTCTGAAGCTTTCTTT.

This clonotype has at least ten counts. Here the CDR3 reads CASSLVEGLEETQYF. The CDR3 bases are TGCGCCAGCAGCTTGGTAGAGGGGCTCGAAGAGACCCAGTACTTC. The genes are TRBV5-1 and TRBJ2-5; possibly TRBD1 or TRBD2 for D (5 bases each). Trimming removed 0 bases at V and 3 bases at J, with 12 bases between. Germline-derived CDR1 and CDR2 are SGHRS and YFSETQ. The CDR3 contains 15 residues.